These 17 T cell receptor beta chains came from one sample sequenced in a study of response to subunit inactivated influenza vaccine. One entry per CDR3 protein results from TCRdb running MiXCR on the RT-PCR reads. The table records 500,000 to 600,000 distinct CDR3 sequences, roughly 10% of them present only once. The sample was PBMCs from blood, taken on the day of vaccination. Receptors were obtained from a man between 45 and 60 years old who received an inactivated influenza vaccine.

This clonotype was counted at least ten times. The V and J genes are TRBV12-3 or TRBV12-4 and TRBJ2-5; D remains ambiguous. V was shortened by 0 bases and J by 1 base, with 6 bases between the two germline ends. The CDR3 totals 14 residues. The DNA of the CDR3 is TGTGCCAGCAGTTTAGCTTTGACCCAAGAGACCCAGTACTTC. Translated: CASSLALTQETQYF.

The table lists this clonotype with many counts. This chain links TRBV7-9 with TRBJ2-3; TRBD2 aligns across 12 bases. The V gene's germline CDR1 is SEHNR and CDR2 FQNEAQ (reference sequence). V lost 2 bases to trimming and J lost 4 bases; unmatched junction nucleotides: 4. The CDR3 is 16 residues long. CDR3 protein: CASSLFLAGGPDTQYF. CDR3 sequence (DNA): TGTGCCAGCAGCTTATTTCTAGCGGGGGGGCCAGATACGCAGTATTTT.

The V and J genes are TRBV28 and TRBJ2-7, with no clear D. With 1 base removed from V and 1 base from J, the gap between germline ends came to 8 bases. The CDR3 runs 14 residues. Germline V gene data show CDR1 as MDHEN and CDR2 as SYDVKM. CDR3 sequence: CASSLLGRSYEQYF. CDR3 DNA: TGTGCCAGCAGTTTATTAGGCAGATCCTACGAGCAGTACTTC.

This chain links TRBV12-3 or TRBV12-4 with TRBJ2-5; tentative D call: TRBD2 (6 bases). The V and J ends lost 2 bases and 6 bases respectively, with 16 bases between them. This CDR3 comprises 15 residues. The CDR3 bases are TGTGCCAGCAGTTTATGGCGGGGCGCGGAACAGACCCAGTACTTC. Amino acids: CASSLWRGAEQTQYF.

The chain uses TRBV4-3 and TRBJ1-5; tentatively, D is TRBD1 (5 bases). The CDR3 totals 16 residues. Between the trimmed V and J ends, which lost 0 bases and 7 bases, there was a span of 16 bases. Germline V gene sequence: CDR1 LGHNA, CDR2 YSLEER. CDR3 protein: CASSQDRRGAGQPQHF. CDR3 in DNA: TGCGCCAGCAGCCAAGATAGGAGGGGCGCCGGGCAGCCCCAGCATTTT.

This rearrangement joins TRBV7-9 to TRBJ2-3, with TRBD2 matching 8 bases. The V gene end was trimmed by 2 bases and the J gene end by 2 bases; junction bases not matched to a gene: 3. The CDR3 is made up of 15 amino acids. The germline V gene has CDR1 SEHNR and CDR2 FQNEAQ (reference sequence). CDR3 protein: CASSLSGGVTDTQYF. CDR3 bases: TGTGCCAGCAGCTTATCGGGGGGGGTCACAGATACGCAGTATTTT.

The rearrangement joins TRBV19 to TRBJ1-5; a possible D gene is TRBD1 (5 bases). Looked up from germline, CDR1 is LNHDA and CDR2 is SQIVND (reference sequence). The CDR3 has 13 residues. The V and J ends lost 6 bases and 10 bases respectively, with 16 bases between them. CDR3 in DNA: TGTGCCAGTAGCGCGGGGGATTTCAACCCCCAGCATTTT. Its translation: CASSAGDFNPQHF.

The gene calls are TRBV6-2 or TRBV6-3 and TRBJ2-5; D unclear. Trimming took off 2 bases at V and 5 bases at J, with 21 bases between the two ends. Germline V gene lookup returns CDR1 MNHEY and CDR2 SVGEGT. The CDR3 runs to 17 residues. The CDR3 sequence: CASSYPRTEPKRETQYF. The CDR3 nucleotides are TGTGCCAGCAGTTACCCGAGGACCGAACCTAAGAGGGAGACCCAGTACTTC.

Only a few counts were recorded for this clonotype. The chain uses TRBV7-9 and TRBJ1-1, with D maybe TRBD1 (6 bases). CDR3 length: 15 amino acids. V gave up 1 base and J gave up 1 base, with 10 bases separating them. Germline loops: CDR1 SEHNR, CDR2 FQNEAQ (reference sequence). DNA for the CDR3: TGTGCCAGCAGCTTAGTCGGGGGCGGGAACACTGAAGCTTTCTTT. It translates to CASSLVGGGNTEAFF.

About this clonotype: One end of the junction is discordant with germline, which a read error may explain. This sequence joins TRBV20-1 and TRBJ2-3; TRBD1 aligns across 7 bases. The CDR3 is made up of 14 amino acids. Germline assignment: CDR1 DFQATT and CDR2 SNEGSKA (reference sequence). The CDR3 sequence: CSARGGLARYAQYF. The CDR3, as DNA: TGCAGTGCAAGAGGGGGCCTGGCAAGATACGCGCAGTATTTT.

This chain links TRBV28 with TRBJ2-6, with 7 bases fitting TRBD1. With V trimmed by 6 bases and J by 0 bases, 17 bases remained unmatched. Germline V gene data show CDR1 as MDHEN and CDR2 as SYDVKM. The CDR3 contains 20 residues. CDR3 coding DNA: TGTGCCAGCAGGCCCACGCGAGGGGACAGAGTTCTCTCTGGGGCCAACGTCCTGACTTTC. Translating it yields CASRPTRGDRVLSGANVLTF.

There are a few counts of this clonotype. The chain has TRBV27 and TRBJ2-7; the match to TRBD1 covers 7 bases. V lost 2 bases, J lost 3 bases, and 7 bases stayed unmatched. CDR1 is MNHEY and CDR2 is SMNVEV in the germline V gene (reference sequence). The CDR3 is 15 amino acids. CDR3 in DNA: TGTGCCAGCAGTTTAGCAGGGGGTGGGGTCTACGAGCAGTACTTC. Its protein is CASSLAGGGVYEQYF.

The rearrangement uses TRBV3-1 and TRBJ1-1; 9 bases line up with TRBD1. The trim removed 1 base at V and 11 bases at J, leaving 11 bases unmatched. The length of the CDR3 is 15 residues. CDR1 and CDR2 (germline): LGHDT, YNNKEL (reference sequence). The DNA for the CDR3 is TGTGCCAGCAGCCAAGGGGGCGACAGGGGGATAGAGGCTTTCTTT. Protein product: CASSQGGDRGIEAFF.

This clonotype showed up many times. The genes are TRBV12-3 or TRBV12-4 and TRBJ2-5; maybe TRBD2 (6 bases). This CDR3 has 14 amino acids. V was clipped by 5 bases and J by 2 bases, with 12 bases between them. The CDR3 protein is CASSAGLGQETQYF. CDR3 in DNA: TGTGCCAGCAGTGCGGGACTGGGGCAAGAGACCCAGTACTTC.

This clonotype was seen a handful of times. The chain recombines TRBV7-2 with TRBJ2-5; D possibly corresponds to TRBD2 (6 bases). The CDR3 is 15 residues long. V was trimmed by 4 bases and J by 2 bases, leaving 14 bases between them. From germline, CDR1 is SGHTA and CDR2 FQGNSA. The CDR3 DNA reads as TGTGCCAGCAGCTCATGGGGACTTTATCAAGAGACCCAGTACTTC. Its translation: CASSSWGLYQETQYF.

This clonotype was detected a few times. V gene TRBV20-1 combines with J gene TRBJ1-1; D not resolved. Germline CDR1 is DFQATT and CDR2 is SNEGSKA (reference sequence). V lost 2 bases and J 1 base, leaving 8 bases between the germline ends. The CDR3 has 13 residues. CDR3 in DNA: TGCAGTGCTAGACCCCGGGGGAACACTGAAGCTTTCTTT. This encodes CSARPRGNTEAFF.

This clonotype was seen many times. The CDR3 DNA reads TGCGCCAGCAGGTCCGGGACTGAGAACACCGGGGAGCTGTTTTTT. Its protein is CASRSGTENTGELFF. This chain connects TRBV10-1 to TRBJ2-2; possible D gene TRBD2, 6 bases. The CDR3 is 15 amino acids. CDR1 WNHNN and CDR2 SYGVQD come from the germline V gene (reference sequence). Trimming removed 6 bases from V and 1 base from J, with 12 bases in between.